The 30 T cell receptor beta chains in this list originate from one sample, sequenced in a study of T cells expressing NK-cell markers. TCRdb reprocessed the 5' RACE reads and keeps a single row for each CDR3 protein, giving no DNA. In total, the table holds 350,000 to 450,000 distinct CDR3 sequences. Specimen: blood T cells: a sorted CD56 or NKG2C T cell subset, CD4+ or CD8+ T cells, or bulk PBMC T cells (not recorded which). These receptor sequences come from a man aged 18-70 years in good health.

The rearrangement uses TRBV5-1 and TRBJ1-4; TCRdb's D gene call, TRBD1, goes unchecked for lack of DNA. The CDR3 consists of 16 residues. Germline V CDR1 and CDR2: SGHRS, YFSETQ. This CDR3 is CASSLGDRVTGEKLFF.

The CDR3 sequence: CASSSGTSGAQYF. The chain recombines TRBV6-5 with TRBJ2-7; the TCRdb D gene call, TRBD2, has no DNA to confirm it. CDR3 length equals 13 residues. Germline loops: CDR1 MNHEY, CDR2 SVGAGI.

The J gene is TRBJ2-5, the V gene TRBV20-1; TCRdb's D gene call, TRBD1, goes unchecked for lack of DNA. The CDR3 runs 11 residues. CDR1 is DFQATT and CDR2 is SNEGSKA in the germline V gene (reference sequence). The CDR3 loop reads CSASTGETQYF.

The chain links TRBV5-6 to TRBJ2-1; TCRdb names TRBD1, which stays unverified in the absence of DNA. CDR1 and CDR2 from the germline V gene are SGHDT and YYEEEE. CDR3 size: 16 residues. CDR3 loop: CASRGRGKGGVNEQFF.

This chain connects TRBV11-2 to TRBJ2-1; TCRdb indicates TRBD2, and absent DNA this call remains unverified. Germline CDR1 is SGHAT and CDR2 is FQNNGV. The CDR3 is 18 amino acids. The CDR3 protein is CASSPTRGLAGGYNEQFF.

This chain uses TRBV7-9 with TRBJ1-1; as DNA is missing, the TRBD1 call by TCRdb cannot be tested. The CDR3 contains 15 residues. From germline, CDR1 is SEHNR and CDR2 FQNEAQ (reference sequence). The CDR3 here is CASAIRGQMNTEAFF.

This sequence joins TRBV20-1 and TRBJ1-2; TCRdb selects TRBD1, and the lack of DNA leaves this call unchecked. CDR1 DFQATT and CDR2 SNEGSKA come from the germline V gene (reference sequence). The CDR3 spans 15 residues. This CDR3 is CSARDSGGSFYGYTF.

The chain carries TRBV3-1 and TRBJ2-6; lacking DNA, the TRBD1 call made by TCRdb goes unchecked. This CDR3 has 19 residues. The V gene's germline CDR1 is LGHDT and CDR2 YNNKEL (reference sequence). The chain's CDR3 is CASSHWTGGQYSGANVLTF.

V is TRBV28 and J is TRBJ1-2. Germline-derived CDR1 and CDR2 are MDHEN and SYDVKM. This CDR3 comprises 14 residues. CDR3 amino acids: CASSPGFLQRGYTF.

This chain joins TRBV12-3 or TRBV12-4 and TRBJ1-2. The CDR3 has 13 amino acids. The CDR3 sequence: CASSRTLLYGYTF.

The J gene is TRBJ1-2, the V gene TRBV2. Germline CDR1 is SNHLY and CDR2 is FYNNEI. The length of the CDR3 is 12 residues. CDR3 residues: CASSRPNYGYTF.

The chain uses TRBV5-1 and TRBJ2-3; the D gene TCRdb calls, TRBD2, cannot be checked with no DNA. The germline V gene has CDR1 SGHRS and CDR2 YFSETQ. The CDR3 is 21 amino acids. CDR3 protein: CASSLATLPGSVAGGTDTQYF. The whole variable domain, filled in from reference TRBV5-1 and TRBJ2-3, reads KAGVTQTPRYLIKTRGQQVTLSCSPISGHRSVSWYQQTPGQGLQFLFEYFSETQRNKGNFPGRFSGRQFSNSRSEMNVSTLELGDSALYLCASSLATLPGSVAGGTDTQYFGPGTRLTVL.

CDR3 in amino acids: CASSSGLGVSGYTF. The rearrangement joins TRBV5-6 to TRBJ1-2. The germline V gene encodes CDR1 SGHDT and CDR2 YYEEEE. This CDR3 is built from 14 residues.

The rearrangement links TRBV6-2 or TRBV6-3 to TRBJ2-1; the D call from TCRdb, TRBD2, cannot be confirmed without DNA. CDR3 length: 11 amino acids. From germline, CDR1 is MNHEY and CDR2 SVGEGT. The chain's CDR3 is CASSRSGEQFF.

The CDR3 loop is CAWSDNNQPQHF. The chain carries TRBV30 and TRBJ1-5; there is no DNA to check the TCRdb D call of TRBD1. Germline values: CDR1 GTSNPN, CDR2 SVGIG (reference sequence). This CDR3 has 12 residues.

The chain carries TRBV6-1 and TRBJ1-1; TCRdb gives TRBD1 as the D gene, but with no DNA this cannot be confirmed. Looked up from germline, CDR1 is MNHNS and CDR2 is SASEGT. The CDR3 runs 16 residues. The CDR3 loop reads CASSPRSYGVNTEAFF.

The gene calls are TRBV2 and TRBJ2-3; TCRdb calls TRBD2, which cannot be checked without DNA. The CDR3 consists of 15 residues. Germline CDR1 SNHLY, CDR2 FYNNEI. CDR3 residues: CASTAGLAGGDTQYF.

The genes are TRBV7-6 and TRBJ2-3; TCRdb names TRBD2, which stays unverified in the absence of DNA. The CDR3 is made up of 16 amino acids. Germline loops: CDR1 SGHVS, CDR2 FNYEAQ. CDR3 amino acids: CASSSDVAAGSDTQYF.

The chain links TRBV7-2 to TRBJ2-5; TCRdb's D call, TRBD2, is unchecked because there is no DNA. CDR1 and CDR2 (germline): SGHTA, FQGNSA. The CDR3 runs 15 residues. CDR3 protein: CASSPTGGHGETQYF.

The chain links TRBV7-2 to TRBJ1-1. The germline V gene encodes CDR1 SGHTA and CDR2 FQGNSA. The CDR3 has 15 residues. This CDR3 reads CASSRPILMNTEAFF.

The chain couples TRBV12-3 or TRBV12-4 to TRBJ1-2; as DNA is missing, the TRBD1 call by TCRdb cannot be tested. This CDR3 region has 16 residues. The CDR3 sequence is CASSLRGQGRENGYTF.

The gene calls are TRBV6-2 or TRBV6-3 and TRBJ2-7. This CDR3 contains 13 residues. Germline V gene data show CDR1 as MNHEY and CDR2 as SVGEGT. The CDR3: CASSYSIRYEQYF.

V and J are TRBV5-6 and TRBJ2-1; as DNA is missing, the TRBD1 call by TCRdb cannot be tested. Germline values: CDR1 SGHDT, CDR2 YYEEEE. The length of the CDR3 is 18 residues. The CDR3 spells CASIRTGPLNNPYNEQFF. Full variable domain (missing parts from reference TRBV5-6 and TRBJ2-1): DAGVTQSPTHLIKTRGQQVTLRCSPKSGHDTVSWYQQALGQGPQFIFQYYEEEERQRGNFPDRFSGHQFPNYSSELNVNALLLGDSALYLCASIRTGPLNNPYNEQFFGPGTRLTVL.

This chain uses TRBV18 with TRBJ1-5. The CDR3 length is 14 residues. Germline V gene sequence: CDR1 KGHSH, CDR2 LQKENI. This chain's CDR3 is CASSLAGLREPQHF.

The CDR3 sequence: CSASLAGAQGRAYF. The chain employs TRBV20-1 and TRBJ2-3; TCRdb's D gene call, TRBD2, goes unchecked for lack of DNA. Germline assignment: CDR1 DFQATT and CDR2 SNEGSKA (reference sequence). This CDR3 contains 14 residues.

The CDR3 region is CASSSQGARSYEQYF. The chain employs TRBV12-3 or TRBV12-4 and TRBJ2-7; TCRdb's D gene call, TRBD1, goes unchecked for lack of DNA. The CDR3 has 15 amino acids.

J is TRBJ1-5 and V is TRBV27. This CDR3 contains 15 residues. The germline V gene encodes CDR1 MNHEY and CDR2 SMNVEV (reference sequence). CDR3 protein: CASSLRGSFNQPQHF.

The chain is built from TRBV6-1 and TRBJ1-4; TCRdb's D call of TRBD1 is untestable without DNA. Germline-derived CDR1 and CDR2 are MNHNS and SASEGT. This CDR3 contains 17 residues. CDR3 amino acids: CASSAKPGKGTNEKLFF.

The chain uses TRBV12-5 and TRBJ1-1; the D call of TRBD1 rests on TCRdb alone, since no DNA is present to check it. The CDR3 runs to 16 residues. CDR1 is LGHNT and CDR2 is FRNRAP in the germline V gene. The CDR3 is CASGLGRDSKWPEAFF.

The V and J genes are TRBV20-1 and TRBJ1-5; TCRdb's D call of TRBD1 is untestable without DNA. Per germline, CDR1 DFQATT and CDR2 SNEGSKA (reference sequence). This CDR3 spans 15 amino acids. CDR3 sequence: CSATKGQGAFQPQHF.